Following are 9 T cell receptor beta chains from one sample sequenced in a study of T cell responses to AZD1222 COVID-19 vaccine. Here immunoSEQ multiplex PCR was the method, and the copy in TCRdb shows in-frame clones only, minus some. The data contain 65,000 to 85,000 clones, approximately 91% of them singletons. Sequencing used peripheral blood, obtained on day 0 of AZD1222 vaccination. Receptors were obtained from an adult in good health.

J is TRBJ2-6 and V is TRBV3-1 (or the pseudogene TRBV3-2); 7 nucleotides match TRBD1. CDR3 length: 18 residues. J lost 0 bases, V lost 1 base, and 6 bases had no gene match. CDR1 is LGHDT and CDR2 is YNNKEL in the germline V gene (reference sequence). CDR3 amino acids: CASSQGQGIPSGANVLTF. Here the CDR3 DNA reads TGTGCCAGCAGCCAAGGACAGGGAATCCCCTCTGGGGCCAACGTCCTGACTTTC.

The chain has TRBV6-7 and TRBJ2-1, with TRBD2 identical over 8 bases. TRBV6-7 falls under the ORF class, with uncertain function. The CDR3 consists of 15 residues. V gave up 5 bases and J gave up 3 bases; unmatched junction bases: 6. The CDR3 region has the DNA TGTGCCAGCAGTCCGGCGGGGGGTAGCTACAATGAGCAGTTCTTC. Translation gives CASSPAGGSYNEQFF.

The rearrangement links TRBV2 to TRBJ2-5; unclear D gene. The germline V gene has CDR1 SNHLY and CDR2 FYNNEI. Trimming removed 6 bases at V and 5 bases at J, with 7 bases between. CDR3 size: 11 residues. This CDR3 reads CASSRLETQYF. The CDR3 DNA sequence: TGTGCCAGCAGCAGACTTGAGACCCAGTACTTC.

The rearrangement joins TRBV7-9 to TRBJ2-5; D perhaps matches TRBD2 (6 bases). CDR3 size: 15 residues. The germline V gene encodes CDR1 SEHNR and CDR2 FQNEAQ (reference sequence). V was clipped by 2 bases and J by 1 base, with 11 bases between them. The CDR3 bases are TGTGCCAGCAGCTTAACGACGGGGGTCCAAGAGACCCAGTACTTC. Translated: CASSLTTGVQETQYF.

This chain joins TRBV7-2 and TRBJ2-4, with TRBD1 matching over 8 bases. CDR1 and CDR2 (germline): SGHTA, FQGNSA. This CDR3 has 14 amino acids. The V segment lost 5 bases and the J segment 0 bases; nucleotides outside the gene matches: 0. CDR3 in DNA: TGTGCCAGCAGCGGACAGGGAGCCAAAAACATTCAGTACTTC. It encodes CASSGQGAKNIQYF.

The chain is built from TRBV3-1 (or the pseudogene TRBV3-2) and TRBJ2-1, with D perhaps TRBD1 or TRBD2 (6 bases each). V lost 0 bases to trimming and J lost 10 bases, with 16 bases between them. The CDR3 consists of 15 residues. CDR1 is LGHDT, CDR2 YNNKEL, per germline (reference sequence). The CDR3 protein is CASSQEMVGGREQFF. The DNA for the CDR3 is TGTGCCAGCAGCCAAGAAATGGTAGGGGGGAGGGAGCAGTTCTTC.

CDR3 loop: CASSLPRSSYNEQFF. The CDR3 DNA sequence: TGTGCCAGCAGCTTACCGAGGAGCTCCTACAATGAGCAGTTCTTC. The chain combines TRBV11-2 with TRBJ2-1; D is unresolved. Deletions cut 2 bases from V and 0 bases from J, with 8 bases between. CDR1 and CDR2 from the germline V gene are SGHAT and FQNNGV. The CDR3 contains 15 residues. The full variable domain, in which reference TRBV11-2 and TRBJ2-1 provide the parts outside the CDR3, is EAGVAQSPRYKIIEKRQSVAFWCNPISGHATLYWYQQILGQGPKLLIQFQNNGVVDDSQLPKDRFSAERLKGVDSTLKIQPAKLEDSAVYLCASSLPRSSYNEQFFGPGTRLTVL.

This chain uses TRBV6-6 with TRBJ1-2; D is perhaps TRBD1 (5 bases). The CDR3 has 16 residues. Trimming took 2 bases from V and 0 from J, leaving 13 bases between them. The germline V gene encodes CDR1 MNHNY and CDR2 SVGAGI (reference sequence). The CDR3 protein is CASSYEVGVANYGYTF. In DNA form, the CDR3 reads TGTGCCAGCAGTTACGAGGTGGGGGTAGCTAACTATGGCTACACCTTC.

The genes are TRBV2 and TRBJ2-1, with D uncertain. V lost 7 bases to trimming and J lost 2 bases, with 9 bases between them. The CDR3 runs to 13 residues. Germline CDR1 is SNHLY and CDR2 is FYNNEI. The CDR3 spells CASTGGTYNEQFF. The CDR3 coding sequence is TGTGCCAGCACTGGCGGAACCTACAATGAGCAGTTCTTC. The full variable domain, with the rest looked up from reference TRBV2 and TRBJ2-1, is EPEVTQTPSHQVTQMGQEVILRCVPISNHLYFYWYRQILGQKVEFLVSFYNNEISEKSEIFDDQFSVERPDGSNFTLKIRSTKLEDSAMYFCASTGGTYNEQFFGPGTRLTVL.